The 21 T cell receptor beta chains in this list originate from one sample, sequenced in a study of sequential checkpoint blockade in melanoma. Indicated treatment: randomized to nivolumab then ipilimumab (arm A) or the reverse (arm B). Sequencing was performed with immunoSEQ multiplex PCR; in TCRdb, only in-frame clones are kept and a portion is missing. The table records about 13,000 clones, around a quarter of them present only once. The sample in question was tumor tissue (inferred from file names), obtained from a patient given nivolumab and ipilimumab in sequence. The receptors come from a human donor with melanoma.

The rearrangement joins TRBV6-8 to TRBJ2-3, with TRBD2 identical over 8 bases. The CDR3 runs to 15 residues. Germline CDR1 is MNHGY and CDR2 is SAAAGT. V lost 6 bases, J lost 4 bases, and 9 bases stayed unmatched. CDR3 bases: TGTGCCAGCAGACCCTCTGCGGGAGGATCAGATACGCAGTATTTT. Amino acids: CASRPSAGGSDTQYF.

This sequence joins TRBV6-8 and TRBJ2-2; no reliable D call. Trimming took off 5 bases at V and 5 bases at J, with 9 bases between the two ends. In germline, CDR1 is MNHGY, CDR2 SAAAGT. This CDR3 comprises 13 residues. The CDR3 nucleotides read TGTGCCAGCAGTACGGGTGGAACCGGGGAGCTGTTTTTT. It codes for CASSTGGTGELFF.

Ten or more counts support this clone. The chain carries TRBV11-3 and TRBJ1-3; 7 bases are shared with TRBD1. CDR3 length equals 18 residues. The V and J ends lost 0 bases and 0 bases, in that order; junction bases with no gene match: 8. Germline CDR1 is SGHNT and CDR2 is YENEEA. The CDR3 is CASSLDQGGTSSGNTIYF. The CDR3 region has the DNA TGTGCCAGCAGCTTAGATCAAGGGGGCACGAGCTCTGGAAACACCATATATTTT.

This clone occurred a few times. V is TRBV15 and J is TRBJ1-5; D is undetermined. The CDR3 runs 14 residues. V lost 5 bases, J lost 3 bases, and 11 bases lay in between. The germline gives CDR1 LNHNV, CDR2 YYDKDF (reference sequence). The CDR3 region has the DNA TGTGCCACCAGCGACCGGACGACCAATCAGCCCCAGCATTTT. Translating gives CATSDRTTNQPQHF.

This clone was counted a few times. V is TRBV9 and J is TRBJ1-2; D uncertain. This CDR3 comprises 12 residues. The V gene's germline CDR1 is SGDLS and CDR2 YYNGEE. V gave up 5 bases and J gave up 5 bases, with 10 bases separating them. CDR3 residues: CASSEKGYGYTF. CDR3 coding DNA: TGTGCCAGCAGTGAAAAGGGMTATGGCTACACCTTC.

By sample fraction, this clone is medium-sized. The chain recombines TRBV11-3 with TRBJ1-1; TRBD1 matches 8 bases. V lost 2 bases and J lost 4; bases outside the gene matches: 3. The CDR3 runs 14 residues. Germline CDR1 is SGHNT and CDR2 is YENEEA. In DNA form, the CDR3 reads TGTGCCAGCAGCTTAATCACAGGGGGCACTGAAGCTTTCTTT. Amino acids: CASSLITGGTEAFF.

V is TRBV9 and J is TRBJ2-3; 7 positions agree with TRBD1. This CDR3 spans 17 amino acids. Trimming removed 7 bases from V and 5 bases from J; junction bases left unmatched: 19. Germline V gene sequence: CDR1 SGDLS, CDR2 YYNGEE. CDR3 region: CASGRLDRTGKRDTQYF. The CDR3 DNA is TGTGCCAGCGGAAGACTCGATAGGACAGGAAAGAGAGATACGCAGTATTTT.

The gene calls are TRBV28 and TRBJ1-1, with D tentatively TRBD1 (6 bases). The germline gives CDR1 MDHEN, CDR2 SYDVKM. Trimming removed 5 bases at V and 10 bases at J, with 26 bases between. The CDR3 contains 16 residues. The CDR3: CASSPVWTETKEGAFF. CDR3 DNA: TGTGCCAGCAGTCCGGTCTGGACAGAAACCAAAGAGGGAGCTTTCTTT. The full variable domain, completed using reference TRBV28 and TRBJ1-1, is DVKVTQSSRYLVKRTGEKVFLECVQDMDHENMFWYRQDPGLGLRLIYFSYDVKMKEKGDIPEGYSVSREKKERFSLILESASTNQTSMYLCASSPVWTETKEGAFFGQGTRLTVV.

In this sample, this clone turned up a few times. The genes are TRBV7-7 and TRBJ2-5; 7 bases map to TRBD1. CDR3 length equals 14 residues. CDR1 is SSHAT, CDR2 FNYEAQ, per germline (reference sequence). Germline trimming cut 2 bases from V and 3 bases from J; bases unmatched to any gene: 3. CDR3 protein: CASSLWQGEETQYF. CDR3 nucleotide sequence: TGTGCCAGCAGCTTATGGCAGGGGGAAGAGACCCAGTACTTC.

The J gene is TRBJ1-5, the V gene TRBV6-8; 7 bases map to TRBD1. CDR3 length equals 18 residues. Germline values: CDR1 MNHGY, CDR2 SAAAGT. With 0 bases clipped from V and 0 bases from J, the junction kept 8 bases outside the gene matches. The CDR3: CASSYSHRGLYSNQPQHF. CDR3 coding DNA: TGTGCCAGCAGTTACTCTCACAGGGGACTTTATAGCAATCAGCCCCAGCATTTT.

In its sample, this clone was seen a few times. The chain joins TRBV28 to TRBJ2-1; 10 nucleotides match TRBD2. From germline, CDR1 is MDHEN and CDR2 SYDVKM. V shed 1 base and J 7 bases; nucleotides not matched to a gene: 4. The CDR3 sequence is 15 residues long. CDR3 loop: CASSLYSGRENEQFF. In nucleotides, the CDR3 is TGTGCCAGCAGTTTATACAGCGGGAGGGAAAATGAGCAGTTCTTC.

This clone was seen only a few times. The chain links TRBV28 to TRBJ2-7, with D possibly matching TRBD1 (6 bases). Per the germline V gene, CDR1 is MDHEN and CDR2 is SYDVKM. Trimming stripped 6 bases from V and 2 bases from J, with 17 bases between. There are 15 residues in the CDR3. CDR3 in amino acids: CASSLLQGRPYEQYF. CDR3 DNA sequence: TGTGCCAGCAGCCTCTTACAGGGTCGTCCCTACGAGCAGTACTTC.

This clone appeared a few times. The J gene is TRBJ2-3, the V gene TRBV19, with D possibly being TRBD1 or TRBD2 (5 bases each). With 5 bases removed from V and 6 bases from J, the gap between germline ends came to 12 bases. The germline V gene has CDR1 LNHDA and CDR2 SQIVND (reference sequence). The CDR3 loop spans 13 amino acids. The CDR3 DNA is TGTGCCAGTAGTGGGACCTATTCGGATACGCAGTATTTT. As protein: CASSGTYSDTQYF.

This clone is medium-sized (0.01 to 0.1%). This rearrangement joins TRBV6-8 to TRBJ1-1; D is undetermined. Germline V gene data show CDR1 as MNHGY and CDR2 as SAAAGT. The CDR3 covers 14 residues. V was pared by 1 base and J by 1 base, with 7 bases between. This chain's CDR3 is CASSYLGPNTEAFF. DNA for the CDR3: TGTGCCAGCAGTTACTTAGGGCCGAACACTGAAGCTTTCTTT.

The chain employs TRBV28 and TRBJ1-1; D is unresolved. The germline gives CDR1 MDHEN, CDR2 SYDVKM. The length of the CDR3 is 12 residues. V was clipped by 6 bases and J by 1 base, with 6 bases between them. As DNA, the CDR3 is TGTGCCAGCAGGGATAAGAACACTGAAGCTTTCTTT. It codes for CASRDKNTEAFF.

This clone was seen only a few times. The rearrangement links TRBV6-8 to TRBJ2-2; 8 bases fit TRBD2. V lost 5 bases and J lost 4; bases outside the gene matches: 6. CDR1 and CDR2 (germline): MNHGY, SAAAGT. CDR3 size: 15 residues. The CDR3 DNA reads TGTGCCAGCAGTCCTCCGGGAGGGATCACCGGGGAGCTGTTTTTT. This encodes CASSPPGGITGELFF.

There are many counts of this clone. Here the CDR3 DNA reads TGTGCCAGCAGCTCAGGACAGTTCAATCAGCCCCAGCATTTT. Residues: CASSSGQFNQPQHF. This chain uses TRBV11-3 with TRBJ1-5; D perhaps matches TRBD1 (6 bases). The CDR3 covers 14 residues. V dropped 4 bases and J dropped 3 bases, with 10 bases sitting between them. Germline loops: CDR1 SGHNT, CDR2 YENEEA.

V is TRBV5-1 and J is TRBJ2-1; 7 nucleotides match TRBD2. Germline CDR1 is SGHRS and CDR2 is YFSETQ. There are 14 residues in the CDR3. V shed 4 bases and J 8 bases; nucleotides not matched to a gene: 9. The CDR3 coding sequence is TGCGCCAGCAGCCCAGCGGGAATCAACGATGAGCAGTTCTTC. It is translated as CASSPAGINDEQFF. Variable domain in full (rest from reference TRBV5-1 and TRBJ2-1): KAGVTQTPRYLIKTRGQQVTLSCSPISGHRSVSWYQQTPGQGLQFLFEYFSETQRNKGNFPGRFSGRQFSNSRSEMNVSTLELGDSALYLCASSPAGINDEQFFGPGTRLTVL.

CDR3 nucleotide sequence: TGCGCCAGCAGCTTGGAGCAAGCAGGGCAGCCCCAGCATTTT. It encodes CASSLEQAGQPQHF. V usage is TRBV5-1 and J usage is TRBJ1-5, with a weak D call TRBD1 (5 bases). The CDR3 has 14 residues. Germline assignment: CDR1 SGHRS and CDR2 YFSETQ. V was pared by 0 bases and J by 7 bases, with 11 bases between.

This clone was observed a few times. This rearrangement joins TRBV15 to TRBJ2-5; possibly TRBD2 for D (5 bases). CDR3 length equals 18 residues. Germline values: CDR1 LNHNV, CDR2 YYDKDF (reference sequence). V lost 0 bases, J lost 4 bases, and 21 bases lay in between. CDR3 bases: TGTGCCACCAGCAGAGATGTGCTGCGTGGGATAGAGGGAGAGACCCAGTACTTC. Translation gives CATSRDVLRGIEGETQYF.

The chain employs TRBV12-5 and TRBJ2-7, with D maybe TRBD2 (6 bases). The germline V gene encodes CDR1 LGHNT and CDR2 FRNRAP. CDR3 length: 14 amino acids. The CDR3: CASKAPRGGYEQYF. DNA for the CDR3: TGTGCCAGCAAAGCTCCCCGGGGAGGCTACGAGCAGTACTTC.